This T cell receptor beta chain appears in the sequencing data of a study of shared T cell receptors in the human thymus. The CDR3 has 16 residues. Trimming took 3 bases from V and 5 from J, leaving 17 bases between them. CDR1 MNHNY and CDR2 SVGAGI come from the germline V gene (reference sequence). The data were produced by immunoSEQ multiplex PCR, yet TCRdb's version contains in-frame clones alone and is incomplete. The top ten clones hold 0.013% of a sample with about 500,000 clones, around 78% of them seen once. This sample was shared with a second study, whose subject was human thymus T cells. That paper states: During corrective heart surgery, resections were taken, and the thymus tissue came from them. Thymic and blood repertoires appeared to display a bias in their usage of V and J genes. Related research reported highly overlapping thymic repertoires among unrelated individuals.

The sample consisted of thymocytes. The receptor comes from a boy under three years old with a congenital heart defect. V and J are TRBV6-6 and TRBJ2-1; D might be TRBD2 (6 bases). As DNA, the CDR3 is TGTGCCAGCAGTTATAGGAAGAGACAGCGGGACAATGAGCAGTTCTTC. Residues: CASSYRKRQRDNEQFF.